This note documents a single T cell receptor beta chain sequence. Its antigen has not been determined. No clone much larger than this one lies a single base away; base qualities are absent. Spanning cysteine to phenylalanine, the CDR3 consists of 14 amino acids. Of all the DNA, just the CDR3 is kept, 42 bases in frame from base 1. Looking up the germline V gene yields CDR1 SGHRS and CDR2 YFSETQ. Trimming removed 0 bases from V and 7 bases from J, leaving 10 bases between the germline ends. This sample is drawn from a study of cytomegalovirus exposure and HLA in healthy donors (TCRdb year 2017). Concerning the study at large: In an earlier analysis of approximately 500 of the donors, approximately 300 Gb of sequence data and approximately 120 million unique TCR beta sequences from about 180 million T cells were reported. An early release covering roughly 600 HLA-typed donors comprised approximately 290 gigabases of sequencing data and 85 million or so unique TCR sequences. Among the approximately 430 genotyped donors, 81% belonged to the genetic ancestry cluster associated with self-reported Caucasian donors. The study aimed to test whether signatures of past pathogen exposure could be identified by cataloging public T cell receptors. The study used immunosequencing to profile the T cell repertoires of more than 650 subjects and linked those repertoires to cytomegalovirus serostatus. In addition to the first cohort of approximately 670 subjects, a separate validation cohort of 130 or so different subjects was used. To predict cytomegalovirus infection status, the study combined high-throughput TCR immunosequencing, statistical association of individual TCRs with disease status, and machine learning. To study patterns of TCR occurrence, a later analysis re-analyzed previously published TCR beta repertoires from 500 to 850 donors and added high-resolution HLA genotyping. The later analysis used no new phenotypic data to find candidate immune exposures, relying instead on TCR beta sequences and their occurrence across donors. An earlier analysis of 587 of the donors applied high-throughput TCR beta sequencing to assess whether each TCR beta V gene segment acted as functional or pseudogenic. Donor age, sex, ethnicity and CMV serostatus were compiled together with the repertoire data. A later genetic analysis took genome-wide SNP genotypes for 398 of the 666 donors and used that subset as a discovery cohort. All discovery cohort repertoires had been generated on a single sequencing platform. Both class I and class II loci were covered by HLA typing, at four-digit resolution. The number of typed donors differed by locus: roughly 629-630 for A, B, C, DRB1 and DQB1; approximately 520 for DQA1; 606 for DPA1; and around 450 for DPB1. Several DR-DQ haplotypes were handled as single units for association and clustering, since linkage in the cohort was strong. Among several hundred genotyped donors of the cohort, an average of roughly 230,000 unique TCR beta nucleotide sequences was sequenced per donor, of which roughly 18% were non-productive. The study at large found these results: According to a later analysis, parvovirus B19, influenza, CMV and Epstein-Barr virus appeared linked to several top co-occurrence clusters. While some public TCRs were present in many individuals, most TCR sequences turned up only very rarely across donors. In vitro tests confirmed that a few of the cytomegalovirus-associated TCR beta chains recognize cytomegalovirus antigens. Sequencing depth was assumed to be roughly uniform across donors in the presence/absence analyses, though that assumption may not hold. In a later analysis, the rate of TCR association differed among HLA loci, with DRB1 alleles having the most associated TCRs and HLA-C alleles having the fewest. The sequencing pipeline was judged likely to have produced a cluster of highly shared sequence variants as a technical artifact. According to the authors, the approach could potentially be generalized to other disease states and immunological phenotypes. The study listed 164 TCR beta chains as associated with cytomegalovirus. In an earlier analysis of around 500 of the donors, most TCR beta V segments appeared in productive rearrangements about 87% or about 30% of the time, broadly matching IMGT annotations. HLA typing was unavailable for some donors at each locus, so association tests used only the typed subset. In a later genetic analysis, fewer N-insertions in productive TCRs were reported among donors in an Asian-associated ancestry cluster than the approximately 710-donor mean. In a later analysis, HLA-associated TCR beta chains showed more clonal expansion and lower generation probabilities than non-associated chains that were equally common. A further reported finding was that TCR beta sequences accurately predicted the HLA-A and HLA-B alleles for most subjects in the first cohort. Linkage disequilibrium might explain the correlated functional status among segregating V segments, but an unknown experimental factor could not be excluded. A later genetic analysis associated a missense DCLRE1C variant with V-gene and J-gene trimming of TCR beta chains, and an independent cohort replicated the association. Strong co-occurrence of HLA alleles, especially DR and DQ, made assigning TCR associations to individual alleles difficult. The classifier was reported to diagnose cytomegalovirus status with high specificity and sensitivity in both the original cohort and the validation cohort. The earlier analysis of about 600 of the donors excluded some 15 rarely observed V segments, including chromosome 9 orphons, because counts were too low. A later analysis associated around 16,000 TCR beta sequences with specific HLA alleles at a false discovery rate of 0.05. Immune exposure information for the cohort was limited to CMV serostatus. In a later analysis, most CMV-associated TCR beta chains were found to appear HLA-restricted, with HLA associations seemingly driven largely by CMV exposure. The 87-base-pair reads could not distinguish some IMGT-functional V segments, including TRBV6-2 and TRBV6-3, so those segments were excluded. Only TCR beta chains were sequenced in this cohort, and the absence of alpha or paired-chain data limited detectable features.

Receptor amplification or capture employed the immunoSEQ multiplex PCR assay. For the multiplex PCR, a mixture combining 60 forward primers for TCR Vbeta segments and 13 reverse primers for TCR Jbeta segments was used. The CDR3 region of rearranged TCR beta genes was amplified from genomic DNA by a multiplex PCR assay. On the Illumina HiSeq System, the amplified TCR beta libraries were sequenced as 87-base-pair reads. Under the source paper's analysis protocol: Across the 600 to 700 repertoires, a later analysis counted tens of millions of unique TCR beta chains, 8.5 million to 12 million of which were shared by at least two donors. Raw reads were error-corrected and collapsed into unique sequences by a nearest-neighbor algorithm in which closely related sequences were merged to remove PCR and sequencing errors. CDR3 sequences were aligned to IMGT reference sequences to assign V, D and J gene segments. For a sequence to be retained, a match of at least six nucleotides was required to both a V gene segment and a J gene segment. Rearrangements were called productive when the CDR3 lacked stop codons and stayed in frame with V and J; all others were non-productive. Following IMGT convention, CDR3 was defined as the stretch from the second conserved V-encoded cysteine up to the conserved J-encoded phenylalanine. Sequences without an unambiguous match to a single V gene segment were excluded from the earlier analysis of about 630 of the donors. In an earlier analysis of approximately 590 of the donors, V segments were called functional above 56.7% productive rearrangements and were called segregating when the between-donor standard deviation exceeded 5%. A statistical classification framework was built for diagnosing cytomegalovirus status from the catalog of TCR beta chain sequences. In a later analysis, TCR nucleotide sequences were compared against IMGT/GENE-DB human TR gene sequences so that V and J genes could be assigned. The TCRdist pipeline was used in a later analysis to assign CDR3 sequences and most-parsimonious VDJ recombination scenarios. In a later analysis, each TCR beta chain was defined by its CDR3 amino acid sequence together with its V-gene family, and reads lacking a unique V-gene family were excluded. As a way to deal with suspected cross-contamination and a sequencing artifact, a later analysis dropped approximately 590 nucleotide sequences that were highly shared and had low generation probability. For each public chain, a later analysis derived a clonal expansion index from normalized ranks of inferred template counts within each repertoire. In a later analysis, generation probabilities were computed using a VDJ recombination model fitted to out-of-frame rearrangements, and the results were checked against IGoR. In a later analysis, hypergeometric tests were used to score TCR-TCR, TCR-HLA and TCR-CMV co-occurrence, with a repertoire-size bias correction applied to TCR pairs. To estimate false discovery rates, a later analysis permuted the HLA or CMV assignments 20 times. In a later analysis, co-occurring TCRs were grouped using DBSCAN, and TCRdist sequence similarity was added for clustering within HLA-allele-positive subsets. Repertoires with fewer than 30,000 or more than 120,000 public chains were left out of co-occurrence clustering, as were five repertoires with anomalous nucleotide sharing. In its TCRdb copy, this immuneACCESS table keeps in-frame sequences only and misses some clones. Where compared with another copy, unresolved V genes explain less than half of these, and the others have no known cause. V and J calls and clone size are those listed in that table; D and trimming were worked out from the DNA. Within this sample are approximately 100,000 clones, with around 67% of them counted one time only. The top ten hold more than 3% of the sample.

The cohort was made up of approximately 670 healthy bone marrow donors. All cohort members were sampled while nominally healthy, although unrecorded immune exposures were likely present. The donor was CMV seronegative and belonged to the group of several hundred seronegative cohort members. Every donor gave a peripheral blood sample, and the peripheral blood mononuclear cells from that sample were used for TCR beta sequencing. The Qiagen DNeasy Blood Extraction Kit was used to extract genomic DNA from the blood cell samples. The sample taken for sequencing was PBMCs. The rearrangement joined TRBV5-1 to TRBJ2-2; TRBD2 is a possible D gene, resting on 6 matching bases. The TCR was taken from a woman in her fifties or sixties in good health and CMV-seronegative. The CDR3 protein: CASSLEGGNGELFF. The bases read TGCGCCAGCAGCTTGGAAGGAGGGAACGGGGAGCTGTTTTTT.